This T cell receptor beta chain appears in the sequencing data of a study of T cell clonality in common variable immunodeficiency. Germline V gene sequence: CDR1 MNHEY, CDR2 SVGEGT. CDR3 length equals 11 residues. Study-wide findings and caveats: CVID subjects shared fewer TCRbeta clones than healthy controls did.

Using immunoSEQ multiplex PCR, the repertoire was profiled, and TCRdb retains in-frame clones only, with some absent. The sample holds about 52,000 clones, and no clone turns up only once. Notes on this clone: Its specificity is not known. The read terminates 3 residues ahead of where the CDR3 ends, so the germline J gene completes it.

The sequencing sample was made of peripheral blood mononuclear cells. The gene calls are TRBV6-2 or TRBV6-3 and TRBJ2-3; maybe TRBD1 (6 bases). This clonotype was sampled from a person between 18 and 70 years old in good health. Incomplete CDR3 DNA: TGTGCCAGCAGCAACCAGGGGACG. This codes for CASSNQGT. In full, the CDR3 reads CASSNQGTQYF.